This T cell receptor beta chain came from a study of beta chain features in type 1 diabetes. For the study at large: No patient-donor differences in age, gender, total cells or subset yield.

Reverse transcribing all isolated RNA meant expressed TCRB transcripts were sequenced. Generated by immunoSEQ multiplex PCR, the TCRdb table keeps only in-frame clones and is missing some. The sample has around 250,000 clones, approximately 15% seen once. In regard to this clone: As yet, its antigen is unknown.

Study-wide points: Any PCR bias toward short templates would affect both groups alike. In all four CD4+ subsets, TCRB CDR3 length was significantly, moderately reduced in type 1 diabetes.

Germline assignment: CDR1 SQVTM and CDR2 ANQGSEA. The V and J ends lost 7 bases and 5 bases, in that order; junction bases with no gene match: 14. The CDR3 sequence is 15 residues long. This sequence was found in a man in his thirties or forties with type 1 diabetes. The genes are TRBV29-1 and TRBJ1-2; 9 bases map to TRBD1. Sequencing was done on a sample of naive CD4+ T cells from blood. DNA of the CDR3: TGCAGCGCCGTTACCGGGACAGGGACAGGGTATGGCTACACCTTC. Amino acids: CSAVTGTGTGYGYTF.